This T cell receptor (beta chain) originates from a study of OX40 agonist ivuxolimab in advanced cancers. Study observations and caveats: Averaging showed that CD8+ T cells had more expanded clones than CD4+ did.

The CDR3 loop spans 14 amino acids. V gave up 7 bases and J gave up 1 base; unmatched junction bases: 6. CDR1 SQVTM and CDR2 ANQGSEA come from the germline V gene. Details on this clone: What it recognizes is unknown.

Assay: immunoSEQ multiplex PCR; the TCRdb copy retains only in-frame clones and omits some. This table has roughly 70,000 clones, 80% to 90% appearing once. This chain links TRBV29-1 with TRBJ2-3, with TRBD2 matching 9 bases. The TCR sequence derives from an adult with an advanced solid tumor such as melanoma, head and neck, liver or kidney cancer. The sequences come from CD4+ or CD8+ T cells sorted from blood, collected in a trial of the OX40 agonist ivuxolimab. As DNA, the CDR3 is TGCAGCGCCCATGTAGCGGGGGGCACAGATACGCAGTATTTT. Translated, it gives CSAHVAGGTDTQYF.